These T cell receptor beta chains were read from a single sample in a study of early T cells in non-severe SARS-CoV-2 infection. TCRdb re-called the 5' RACE reads through MiXCR, storing one row per CDR3 protein. The table shows about 34,000 distinct CDR3 sequences, with 4.5% to 7% occurring only once. Specimen: whole blood. The receptor source for this set is an adult who was a healthcare worker with PCR-confirmed SARS-CoV-2 infection or an uninfected control (not recorded which). The CDR3 runs from the conserved cysteine through the conserved F or W. Fields, in order: V gene, CDR3 protein.

>TRBV6-1
CASSEAGVNTGELFF
>TRBV13
CASSFFGGYEQYF
>TRBV11-2
CASRHPWGAQLADTQYF
>TRBV28
CASSPRGGTGPYEQYF
>TRBV5-5
CASSLYGDSNQPQHF
>TRBV10-3
CAIRAGTEGNTEAFF
>TRBV18
CASSQLPRDEQFF
>TRBV20-1
CSALAYNEQFF
>TRBV29-1
CSVVPQQAAFF
>TRBV12-3/TRBV12-4
CASSLRTSGKYNEQFF
>TRBV6-6
CASRGKNEKLFF
>TRBV4-2
CASSQDGGSCTDTQYF
>TRBV20-1
CSAMTSGGNNEQFF
>TRBV10-3
CAIRLGLAGEESVYEQYF
>TRBV19
CASSGRTEWNYGYTF
>TRBV7-2
CASSFVVSGSPSYNEQFF
>TRBV18
CASSPTPGTDTQYF
>TRBV28
CASSRGQYNEQFF
>TRBV6-1
CASGRSNQPQHF
>TRBV20-1
CSARDPLTDTQYF
>TRBV9
CASSVGTIYNEQFF
>TRBV18
CASSPTTGVSTEAFF
>TRBV5-4
CASSLDRSGVQFF
>TRBV4-1
CASSESPAGLAGVDEQFF
>TRBV7-9
CASSSGGRNQPQHF
>TRBV11-3
CASSQRGQRNEQFF